This TCR beta chain was found in a study of blood T cells in healthy people across ages. This clonotype was recorded once. This CDR3 is built from 14 residues. Trimming left V 5 bases short and J 4 bases short, with 13 bases between. Germline-derived CDR1 and CDR2 are ENHRY and SYGVKD. Sample-barcoded 5' priming and a J-beta primer mix drove a second PCR of roughly 6 to 12 cycles. TCRdb used MiXCR to reprocess the 5' RACE reads, holding one entry per CDR3 protein. This table holds roughly 2 million distinct CDR3 sequences, around half found once. The study isolated at least 7 million PBMCs from each sample.

Sequencing was done on a sample of blood. V is TRBV10-3 and J is TRBJ2-3, with D possibly matching TRBD1 (6 bases). This receptor was obtained from a middle-aged woman in good health. In DNA form, the CDR3 reads TGTGCCATCAGTTCATTGGACAGACCAGATACGCAGTATTTT. Translated: CAISSLDRPDTQYF.